The rows below give T cell receptor beta chains drawn from one sample of a study of beta chain features in type 1 diabetes. Assay used: immunoSEQ multiplex PCR; TCRdb lists only in-frame clones, some missing. There are 60,000 or so clones in the sample; over 50% occur only once, and 2% to 2.5% lies in the top ten. The sample comprised Tregs from blood. The source is a woman in her late teens or twenties in good health. Both conserved end residues are part of each CDR3. The order of the fields is J gene, clone size, V gene, CDR3 protein. Where a row states a size, it is once, few, many or the class of an expanded clone; other rows omit it.

TRBJ1-1	NA	TRBV7-9	CASSTPTGEGNTEAFF
TRBJ2-1	NA	TRBV2	CASSGGPRDNEQFF
TRBJ2-1	NA	TRBV11-2	CASSVSIGNEQFF
TRBJ2-2	few	TRBV7-9	CASSLRRGGLTGELFF
TRBJ2-7	NA	TRBV18	CASSPDPLGAYEQYF
TRBJ1-2	few	TRBV27	CASSLSTGKGGYTF
TRBJ2-1	NA	TRBV11-3	CASSLGGGSYNEQFF
TRBJ2-5	NA	TRBV7-9	CASSLEGLLQETQYF
TRBJ2-5	NA	TRBV5-6	CASSRGWETQYF
TRBJ1-2	NA	TRBV6-5	CASSWDRGYYTF
TRBJ1-1	NA	TRBV9	CASSAPGTGLTEAFF
TRBJ2-1	NA	TRBV6-1	CASSGTSGSRSNEQFF
TRBJ2-7	NA	TRBV2	CASSYREYEQYF
TRBJ2-2	NA	TRBV7-9	CAGSLANTGELFF
TRBJ2-7	few	TRBV6-6	CASGTPSSYEQYF
TRBJ2-2	few	TRBV9	CASSLTGQDTGELFF
TRBJ1-5	NA	TRBV7-2	CASSLDSSRSQPQHF
TRBJ2-1	NA	TRBV5-4	CASSSGLAPYNEQFF
TRBJ2-5	NA	TRBV7-9	CASSLVSGHQETQYF
TRBJ1-1	NA	TRBV7-9	CASSHWTGETEAFF
TRBJ1-1	NA	TRBV6-1	CGTMGQGLNTEAFF
TRBJ2-1	NA	TRBV7-9	CASSLAGGLAGYNEQFF
TRBJ2-7	few	TRBV11-2	CASSLRQVYEQYF
TRBJ2-1	NA	TRBV11-2	CASSYRELGNEQFF
TRBJ1-2	NA	TRBV29-1	CSGGDGNYGYTF
TRBJ2-5	NA	TRBV6-1	CASSPRTGVETQYF
TRBJ2-1	NA	TRBV10-1	CASSDRAGTSGAEQFF
TRBJ2-3	NA	TRBV7-9	CASRPMRGTGGTDTQYF
TRBJ2-7	NA	TRBV18	CASSPRATGESREQYF
TRBJ2-1	NA	TRBV19	CASSIKDRVYNEQFF
TRBJ2-1	NA	TRBV5-4	CASSLTLEAVLSYNEQFF
TRBJ1-6	NA	TRBV30	CAWSVGGGPLHF
TRBJ2-1	NA	TRBV30	CAWSGGLAGGFSYNEQFF
TRBJ2-7	NA	TRBV18	CASSPTGYEQYF
TRBJ2-1	NA	TRBV5-1	CASSFSGGNSYNEQFF
TRBJ2-2	NA	TRBV27	CASNGYGAGANTGELFF
TRBJ1-5	NA	TRBV29-1	CSVQRYRLICRQPQHF
TRBJ2-3	NA	TRBV2	CASSEPSPWTTDTQYF
TRBJ2-5	NA	TRBV20-1	CSAILQETQYF
TRBJ2-1	NA	TRBV5-6	CASSPRVRGYNEQFF
TRBJ2-3	NA	TRBV5-1	CASSLAQDFADTQYF
TRBJ1-2	NA	TRBV7-9	CASSPVGSRGYTF
TRBJ2-4	few	TRBV5-6	CASSSGQGAKNIQYF
TRBJ2-1	few	TRBV29-1	CSVAPRGGLAGGDEQFF
TRBJ1-2	once	TRBV5-4	CASSSPGDGYTF
TRBJ2-7	NA	TRBV6-5	CASSVAGGRYEQYF
TRBJ1-5	few	TRBV30	CAWSTGLSPLSNQPQHF
TRBJ2-1	NA	TRBV5-5	CASSLVLDIGEQFF
TRBJ2-1	NA	TRBV19	CASSPRTSGSIEQFF
TRBJ1-1	NA	TRBV18	CASSSRGRRTGNTEAFF
TRBJ2-7	NA	TRBV30	CAWKMEASRTRQYF
TRBJ1-1	NA	TRBV27	CACSGTANTEAFF
TRBJ2-3	few	TRBV5-4	CASSVPGGLLTDTQYF
TRBJ1-1	NA	TRBV6-5	CASSTTGNTEAFF
TRBJ2-5	few	TRBV6-1	CASSARGRRETQYF
TRBJ1-2	NA	TRBV2	CASSESRDYGYTF
TRBJ2-3	few	TRBV19	CASSPGEGATQYF
TRBJ2-3	NA	TRBV7-9	CASSFHAQGTQYF
TRBJ1-5	NA	TRBV4-2	CASSQEGVNQPQHF